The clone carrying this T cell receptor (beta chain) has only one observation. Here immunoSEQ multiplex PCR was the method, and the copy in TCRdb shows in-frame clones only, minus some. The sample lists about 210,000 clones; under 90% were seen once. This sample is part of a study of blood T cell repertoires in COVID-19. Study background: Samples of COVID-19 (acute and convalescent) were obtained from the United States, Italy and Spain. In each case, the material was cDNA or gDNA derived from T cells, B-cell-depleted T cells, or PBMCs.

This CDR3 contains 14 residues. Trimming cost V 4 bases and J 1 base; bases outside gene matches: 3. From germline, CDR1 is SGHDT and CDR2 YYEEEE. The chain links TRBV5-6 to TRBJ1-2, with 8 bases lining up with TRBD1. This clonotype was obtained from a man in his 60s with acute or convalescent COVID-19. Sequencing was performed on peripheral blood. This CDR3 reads CASSQGAVNYGYTF. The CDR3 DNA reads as TGTGCCAGCAGCCAGGGGGCGGTTAACTATGGCTACACCTTC.